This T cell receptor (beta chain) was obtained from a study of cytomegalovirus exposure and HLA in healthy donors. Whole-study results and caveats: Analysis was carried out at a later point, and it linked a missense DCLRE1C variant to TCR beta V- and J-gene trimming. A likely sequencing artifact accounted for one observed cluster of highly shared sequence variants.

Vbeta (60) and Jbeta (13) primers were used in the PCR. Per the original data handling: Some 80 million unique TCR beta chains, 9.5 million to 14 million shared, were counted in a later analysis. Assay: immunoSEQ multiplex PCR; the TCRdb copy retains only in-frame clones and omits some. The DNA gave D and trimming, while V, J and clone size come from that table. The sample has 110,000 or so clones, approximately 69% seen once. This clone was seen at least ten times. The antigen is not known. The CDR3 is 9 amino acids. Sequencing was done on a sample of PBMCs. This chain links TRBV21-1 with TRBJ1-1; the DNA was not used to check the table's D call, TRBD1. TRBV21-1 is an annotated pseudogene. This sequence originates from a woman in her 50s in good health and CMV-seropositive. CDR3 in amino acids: CAKTAEAFF. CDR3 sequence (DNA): TGTGCTAAGACAGCTGAAGCTTTCTTT.